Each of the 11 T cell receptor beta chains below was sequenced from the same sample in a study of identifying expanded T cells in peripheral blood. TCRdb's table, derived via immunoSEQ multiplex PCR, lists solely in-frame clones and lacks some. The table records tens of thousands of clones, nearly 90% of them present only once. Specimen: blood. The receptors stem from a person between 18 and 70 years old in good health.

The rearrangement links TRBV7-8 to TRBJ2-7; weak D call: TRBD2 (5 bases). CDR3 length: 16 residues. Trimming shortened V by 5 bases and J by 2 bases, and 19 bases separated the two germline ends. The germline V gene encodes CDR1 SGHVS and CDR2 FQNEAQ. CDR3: CASSPKLDPSPYEQYF. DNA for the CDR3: TGTGCCAGCAGCCCTAAACTAGACCCAAGCCCCTACGAGCAGTACTTC. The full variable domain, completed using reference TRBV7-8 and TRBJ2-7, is GAGVSQSPRYKVAKRGQDVALRCDPISGHVSLFWYQQALGQGPEFLTYFQNEAQLDKSGLPSDRFFAERPEGSVSTLKIQRTQQEDSAVYLCASSPKLDPSPYEQYFGPGTRLTVT.

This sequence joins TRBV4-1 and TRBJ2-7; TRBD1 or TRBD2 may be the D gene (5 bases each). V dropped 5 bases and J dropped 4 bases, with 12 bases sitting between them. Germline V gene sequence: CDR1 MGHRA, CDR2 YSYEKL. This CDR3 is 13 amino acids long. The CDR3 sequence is CASSARDAYEQYF. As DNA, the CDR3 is TGCGCCAGCAGCGCCCGGGACGCATACGAGCAGTACTTC.

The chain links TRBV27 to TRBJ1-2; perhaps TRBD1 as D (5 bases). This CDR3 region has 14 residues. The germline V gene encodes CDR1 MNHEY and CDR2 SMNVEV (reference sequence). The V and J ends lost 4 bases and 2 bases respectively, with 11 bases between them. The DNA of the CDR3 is TGTGCCAGCAGTTCCCAGGGCCCCAACTATGGCTACACCTTC. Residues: CASSSQGPNYGYTF.

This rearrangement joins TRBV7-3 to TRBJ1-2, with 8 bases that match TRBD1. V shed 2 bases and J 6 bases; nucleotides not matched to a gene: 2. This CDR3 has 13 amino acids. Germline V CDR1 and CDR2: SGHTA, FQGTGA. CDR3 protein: CASSLPTGDGYTF. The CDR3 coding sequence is TGTGCCAGCAGCTTACCGACAGGGGATGGCTACACCTTC.

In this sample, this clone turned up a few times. The CDR3 DNA reads as TGTGCCAGCAGCTCGTCAGGGGGCCTATTCAACTATGGCTACACCTTC. The encoded protein is CASSSSGGLFNYGYTF. The rearrangement joins TRBV7-9 to TRBJ1-2, with 8 bases that match TRBD1. The CDR3 sequence is 16 residues long. V gave up 4 bases and J gave up 2 bases; unmatched junction bases: 9. Per the germline V gene, CDR1 is SEHNR and CDR2 is FQNEAQ (reference sequence).

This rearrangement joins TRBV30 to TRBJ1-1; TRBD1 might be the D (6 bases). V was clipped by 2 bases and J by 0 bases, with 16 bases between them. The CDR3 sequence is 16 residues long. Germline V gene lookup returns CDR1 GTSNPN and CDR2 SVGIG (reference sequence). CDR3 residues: CAWSPETHRVNTEAFF. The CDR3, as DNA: TGTGCCTGGAGTCCGGAGACCCACAGGGTGAACACTGAAGCTTTCTTT. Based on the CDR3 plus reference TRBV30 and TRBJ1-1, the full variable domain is SQTIHQWPATLVQPVGSPLSLECTVEGTSNPNLYWYRQAAGRGLQLLFYSVGIGQISSEVPQNLSASRPQDRQFILSSKKLLLSDSGFYLCAWSPETHRVNTEAFFGQGTRLTVV.

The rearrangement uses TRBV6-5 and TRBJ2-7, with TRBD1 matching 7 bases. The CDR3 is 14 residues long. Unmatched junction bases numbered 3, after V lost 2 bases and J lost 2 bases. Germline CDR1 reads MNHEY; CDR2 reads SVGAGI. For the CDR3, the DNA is TGTGCCAGCAGTTACCGGGACAGTACCTACGAGCAGTACTTC. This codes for CASSYRDSTYEQYF.

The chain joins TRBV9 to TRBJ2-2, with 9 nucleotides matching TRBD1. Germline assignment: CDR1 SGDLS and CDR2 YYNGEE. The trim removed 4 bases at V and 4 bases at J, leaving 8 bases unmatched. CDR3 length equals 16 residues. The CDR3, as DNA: TGTGCCAGCAGCCTCGGACAGGGGAGGGGCACCGGGGAGCTGTTTTTT. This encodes CASSLGQGRGTGELFF.

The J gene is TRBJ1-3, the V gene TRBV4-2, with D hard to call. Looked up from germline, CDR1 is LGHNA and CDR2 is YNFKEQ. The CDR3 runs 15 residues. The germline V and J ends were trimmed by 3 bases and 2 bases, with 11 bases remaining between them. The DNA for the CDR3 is TGTGCCAGCAGCCATCCGGCGACTGCTGGAAACACCATATATTTT. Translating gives CASSHPATAGNTIYF.

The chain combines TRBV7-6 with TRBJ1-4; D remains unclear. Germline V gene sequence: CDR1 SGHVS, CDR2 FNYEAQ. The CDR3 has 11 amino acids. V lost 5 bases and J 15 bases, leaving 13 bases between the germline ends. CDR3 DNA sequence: TGTGCCAGCAGCGCCGGTAGGGCGGTGTTTTTT. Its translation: CASSAGRAVFF. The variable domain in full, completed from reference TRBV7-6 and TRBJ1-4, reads GAGVSQSPRYKVTKRGQDVALRCDPISGHVSLYWYRQALGQGPEFLTYFNYEAQQDKSGLPNDRFSAERPEGSISTLTIQRTEQRDSAMYRCASSAGRAVFFGSGTQLSVL.

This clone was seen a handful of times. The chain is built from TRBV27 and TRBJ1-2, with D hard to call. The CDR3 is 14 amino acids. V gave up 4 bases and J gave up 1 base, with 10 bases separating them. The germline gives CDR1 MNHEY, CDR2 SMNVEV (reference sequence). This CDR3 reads CASSSGSLNYGYTF. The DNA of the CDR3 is TGTGCCAGCAGTTCGGGCAGCCTTAACTATGGCTACACCTTC.